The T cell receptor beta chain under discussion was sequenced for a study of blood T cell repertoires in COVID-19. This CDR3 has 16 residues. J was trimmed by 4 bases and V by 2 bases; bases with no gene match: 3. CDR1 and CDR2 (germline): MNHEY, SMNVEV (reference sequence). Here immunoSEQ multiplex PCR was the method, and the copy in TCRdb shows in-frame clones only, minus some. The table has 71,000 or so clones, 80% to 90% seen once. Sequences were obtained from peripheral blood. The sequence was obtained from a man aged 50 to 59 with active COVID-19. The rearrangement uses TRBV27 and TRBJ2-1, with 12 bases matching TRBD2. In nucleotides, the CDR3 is TGTGCCAGCAGTTTACGGGGGACTAGCGGGTACAATGAGCAGTTCTTC. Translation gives CASSLRGTSGYNEQFF.